What follows are 22 T cell receptor beta chains derived from one specimen sequenced in a study of shared clonotypes between healthy human individuals. This table comes from immunoSEQ multiplex PCR, and its TCRdb copy is limited to in-frame clones, with some not included. The sample gives about 590,000 clones, over 95% of which show up once; around 0.11% is in the top ten. Naive CD8 cells, CD45RO-negative and positively selected for CCR7, excluded terminally differentiated effector memory CD45RA+ cells. The sample was naive CD8+ T cells sorted from blood. These receptors were collected from a woman in her thirties in good health.

V gene TRBV28 combines with J gene TRBJ1-1; D possibly corresponds to TRBD1 (6 bases). V lost 6 bases and J 0 bases, leaving 23 bases between the germline ends. CDR1 MDHEN and CDR2 SYDVKM come from the germline V gene. CDR3 length equals 18 residues. In nucleotides, the CDR3 is TGTGCCAGCAGCCTACCATTGTACGGGAGGGGGTTGAACACTGAAGCTTTCTTT. Its protein product is CASSLPLYGRGLNTEAFF.

The chain is built from TRBV28 and TRBJ2-7, with a tentative D call TRBD1 (5 bases). V lost 3 bases to trimming and J lost 5 bases, with 5 bases between them. The CDR3 totals 11 residues. The germline CDR1 and CDR2 sequences are MDHEN and SYDVKM. The CDR3 reads CASSLGHEQYF. In DNA form, the CDR3 reads TGTGCCAGCAGTTTGGGGCACGAGCAGTACTTC.

This chain connects TRBV9 to TRBJ2-1; 7 bases align to TRBD2. Germline lookup yields CDR1 SGDLS and CDR2 YYNGEE. The CDR3 has 13 residues. Losses at the gene ends were 10 bases for V and 2 bases for J; bases not matched to a gene: 6. The CDR3: CASGGGAYNEQFF. CDR3 sequence (DNA): TGTGCCTCCGGGGGAGGGGCCTACAATGAGCAGTTCTTC.

The CDR3 coding sequence is TGTGCCAGCAGCTTAGGCGCCGCTGCCGAGTACGAGCAGTACTTC. Translation gives CASSLGAAAEYEQYF. The gene calls are TRBV13 and TRBJ2-7; unclear D gene. Trimming took off 0 bases at V and 4 bases at J, with 13 bases between the two ends. This CDR3 is 15 amino acids long. The V gene's germline CDR1 is PRHDT and CDR2 FYEKMQ (reference sequence). Variable domain in full (rest from reference TRBV13 and TRBJ2-7): AAGVIQSPRHLIKEKRETATLKCYPIPRHDTVYWYQQGPGQDPQFLISFYEKMQSDKGSIPDRFSAQQFSDYHSELNMSSLELGDSALYFCASSLGAAAEYEQYFGPGTRLTVT.

CDR3 sequence: CASSPRWSSNQPQHF. The CDR3 DNA follows: TGTGCCAGCAGCCCTCGGTGGTCGAGCAATCAGCCCCAGCATTTT. The chain links TRBV7-2 to TRBJ1-5, with unresolved D. The V and J ends lost 5 bases and 1 base respectively, with 12 bases between them. This CDR3 contains 15 residues. CDR1 and CDR2 from the germline V gene are SGHTA and FQGNSA.

The chain uses TRBV7-9 and TRBJ1-2; 8 bases line up with TRBD1. The V segment lost 7 bases and the J segment 8 bases; nucleotides outside the gene matches: 15. Per the germline V gene, CDR1 is SEHNR and CDR2 is FQNEAQ (reference sequence). The CDR3 spans 15 residues. The CDR3 is CASTIPGQESWGYTF. The DNA of the CDR3 is TGTGCCAGCACCATTCCGGGACAGGAGAGTTGGGGCTACACCTTC.

This sequence joins TRBV6-5 and TRBJ1-2; unclear D gene. Germline assignment: CDR1 MNHEY and CDR2 SVGAGI. CDR3 size: 15 residues. Trimming left V 0 bases short and J 4 bases short, with 12 bases between. This CDR3 is CASSYSIGISYGYTF. The CDR3 DNA sequence: TGTGCCAGCAGTTACTCGATAGGGATCAGCTATGGCTACACCTTC.

The V and J genes are TRBV4-1 and TRBJ2-1; no clear D gene. Trimming took 0 bases from V and 9 from J, leaving 15 bases between them. Per the germline V gene, CDR1 is MGHRA and CDR2 is YSYEKL. The CDR3 is 15 residues long. The CDR3 nucleotides are TGCGCCAGCAGCCAAGATACGGGTTTTTGGGTTGAGCAGTTCTTC. This codes for CASSQDTGFWVEQFF.

CDR3 sequence reads: CAIASSGSLNEQFF. CDR3 DNA sequence: TGTGCCATCGCTTCGAGCGGGAGTCTTAATGAGCAGTTCTTC. The chain uses TRBV10-3 and TRBJ2-1, with TRBD2 matching 8 bases. The V gene's germline CDR1 is ENHRY and CDR2 SYGVKD. V gave up 8 bases and J gave up 7 bases; unmatched junction bases: 10. This CDR3 is 14 amino acids long.

The rearrangement uses TRBV19 and TRBJ1-2; 7 bases are shared with TRBD1. V lost 4 bases, J lost 6 bases, and 11 bases stayed unmatched. The CDR3 sequence is 15 residues long. Germline CDR1 and CDR2: LNHDA and SQIVND (reference sequence). This CDR3 reads CASSTTSTGLDGYTF. Here the CDR3 DNA reads TGTGCCAGTAGTACCACCTCGACAGGGCTGGATGGCTACACCTTC.

The count of this clone is one. V is TRBV6-5 and J is TRBJ2-2; D is perhaps TRBD1 or TRBD2 (5 bases each). V was pared by 6 bases and J by 6 bases, with 14 bases between. Germline V gene data show CDR1 as MNHEY and CDR2 as SVGAGI. The length of the CDR3 is 14 residues. CDR3 sequence reads: CASSPGPTPGELFF. CDR3 in DNA: TGTGCCAGCAGCCCGGGACCAACACCCGGGGAGCTGTTTTTT.

This sequence joins TRBV7-9 and TRBJ2-7, with D possibly TRBD2 on 5 matching bases. Germline V gene sequence: CDR1 SEHNR, CDR2 FQNEAQ (reference sequence). The ends were cut back, 3 bases at V and 3 bases at J, with 21 bases in the middle. This CDR3 is 17 amino acids long. The CDR3 nucleotides read TGTGCCAGCAGCTTCAGACCAGTGGACTCGACCAACTACGAGCAGTACTTC. Protein sequence: CASSFRPVDSTNYEQYF.

This clone appeared once. V is TRBV2 and J is TRBJ2-1; 9 bases match TRBD2. Germline CDR1 reads SNHLY; CDR2 reads FYNNEI. This CDR3 comprises 14 residues. V lost 7 bases to trimming and J lost 7 bases; unmatched junction nucleotides: 8. In DNA form, the CDR3 reads TGTGCCAGCATCCCCAGCGGGAGGCGTAATGAGCAGTTCTTC. This codes for CASIPSGRRNEQFF. Drawing the rest from reference TRBV2 and TRBJ2-1, the complete variable domain is EPEVTQTPSHQVTQMGQEVILRCVPISNHLYFYWYRQILGQKVEFLVSFYNNEISEKSEIFDDQFSVERPDGSNFTLKIRSTKLEDSAMYFCASIPSGRRNEQFFGPGTRLTVL.

V gene TRBV7-2 combines with J gene TRBJ1-2; possible D gene TRBD1, 5 bases. Germline values: CDR1 SGHTA, CDR2 FQGNSA. This CDR3 has 15 residues. V lost 8 bases and J 4 bases, leaving 20 bases between the germline ends. The CDR3 coding sequence is TGTGCCAGCTCCGGCTGGGGCCAGACGTCCTATGGCTACACCTTC. Its protein is CASSGWGQTSYGYTF.

The chain recombines TRBV4-2 with TRBJ2-7; D gene ambiguous. Per the germline V gene, CDR1 is LGHNA and CDR2 is YNFKEQ. V lost 0 bases, J lost 6 bases, and 9 bases lay in between. The CDR3 sequence is 13 residues long. This CDR3 is CASSQDRVGEQYF. The CDR3 nucleotides are TGTGCCAGCAGCCAAGATCGAGTCGGCGAGCAGTACTTC.

This clone occurred once. The chain links TRBV28 to TRBJ1-5; 7 bases agree with TRBD1. The CDR3 totals 15 residues. Germline V lookup: CDR1 MDHEN, CDR2 SYDVKM. With 7 bases clipped from V and 5 bases from J, the junction kept 11 bases outside the gene matches. CDR3 region: CASTKPTGNYQPQHF. For the CDR3, the DNA is TGTGCCAGCACAAAACCGACAGGGAACTATCAGCCCCAGCATTTT. The full variable domain, rest sourced from reference TRBV28 and TRBJ1-5, is DVKVTQSSRYLVKRTGEKVFLECVQDMDHENMFWYRQDPGLGLRLIYFSYDVKMKEKGDIPEGYSVSREKKERFSLILESASTNQTSMYLCASTKPTGNYQPQHFGDGTRLSIL.

The V gene is TRBV4-1, the J gene TRBJ2-7; the match to TRBD1 covers 7 bases. Germline V CDR1 and CDR2: MGHRA, YSYEKL. The CDR3 is 13 residues long. With V trimmed by 4 bases and J by 1 base, 1 base remained unmatched. CDR3 amino acids: CASSLGQSYEQYF. The CDR3 region has the DNA TGCGCCAGCAGCCTGGGACAGTCCTACGAGCAGTACTTC.

This chain connects TRBV29-1 to TRBJ1-2; D not resolved. CDR3 length: 12 residues. Germline assignment: CDR1 SQVTM and CDR2 ANQGSEA. Between the trimmed V and J ends, which lost 3 bases and 4 bases, there was a span of 9 bases. The CDR3 coding sequence is TGCAGCGTTGATTCAGCTTCCTATGGCTACACCTTC. Protein sequence: CSVDSASYGYTF.

This chain uses TRBV7-6 with TRBJ1-1; no clear D. This CDR3 contains 13 residues. V gave up 1 base and J gave up 6 bases, with 9 bases separating them. Looked up from germline, CDR1 is SGHVS and CDR2 is FNYEAQ. CDR3 DNA sequence: TGTGCCAGCAGCTTAGGTGGGTTACCTGAAGCTTTCTTT. It codes for CASSLGGLPEAFF.

With respect to this clone: The same CDR3 also results from other DNA sequences found in this sample. This chain joins TRBV5-4 and TRBJ1-1, with D hard to call. This CDR3 is built from 11 residues. The V gene lost 5 bases and the J gene lost 5 bases, with 7 bases spanning the gap. CDR1 is SGHNT, CDR2 YYREEE, per germline (reference sequence). The CDR3 bases are TGTGCCAGCAGAGACGGGACTGAAGCTTTCTTT. Translated: CASRDGTEAFF. Together with reference TRBV5-4 and TRBJ1-1, the CDR3 gives the full variable domain: ETGVTQSPTHLIKTRGQQVTLRCSSQSGHNTVSWYQQALGQGPQFIFQYYREEENGRGNFPPRFSGLQFPNYSSELNVNALELDDSALYLCASRDGTEAFFGQGTRLTVV.

V and J are TRBV27 and TRBJ2-5; 14 nucleotides agree with TRBD2. The DNA end lines up better with TRBJ2-7; the J call may be wrong. The CDR3 is 15 residues long. Germline CDR1 reads MNHEY; CDR2 reads SMNVEV (reference sequence). The CDR3 DNA sequence: TGTGCCAGCAGTTCTGGGACTAGCGGGAGAAACGAGCAGTACTTC. It codes for CASSSGTSGRNEQYF.

This chain links TRBV27 with TRBJ2-7; 7 bases fit TRBD2. The CDR3 is 15 residues long. CDR1 MNHEY and CDR2 SMNVEV come from the germline V gene (reference sequence). V was pared by 6 bases and J by 3 bases, with 11 bases of the junction left unmatched. CDR3: CASRGLGGIVYEQYF. The CDR3 DNA follows: TGTGCCAGCAGGGGGCTGGGGGGGATTGTCTACGAGCAGTACTTC.